Reported below is one T cell receptor (beta chain). These data belong to a study of PD-L1 blockade in urothelial cancer. Study at large: Blood samples contained a median 141,255 T cells.

Templates that were synthetic TCR analogs were spiked into each PCR. Sequencing was performed with immunoSEQ multiplex PCR; in TCRdb, only in-frame clones are kept and a portion is missing. The sample carries more than 85,000 clones, around 90% recorded once. The V and J ends lost 6 bases and 0 bases respectively, with 9 bases between them. The CDR3 runs 14 residues. Germline V gene lookup returns CDR1 LNHDA and CDR2 SQIVND (reference sequence). Individual patients had between 1 and 8 samples, taken pretreatment and on-treatment. The rearrangement links TRBV19 to TRBJ1-5; no clear D. The source of this sequence is a woman of 80 years or more with urothelial cancer. This specimen was PBMCs, taken around atezolizumab (anti-PD-L1) treatment. The CDR3 nucleotides are TGTGCCAGTAGCCCCCAGATTAGCAATCAGCCCCAGCATTTT. Translation gives CASSPQISNQPQHF.